The 21 T cell receptor beta chains given below trace back to one sample, sequenced in a study of tumor-infiltrating lymphocytes in primary liver carcinoma. Blood RNA originated from unsorted whole blood, with germline DNA additionally extracted. TCR beta cDNA was prepared out of roughly 450 ng total RNA by means of a constant-region primer. Modified slightly, ARM-PCR produced TCR beta libraries over three nested multiplex PCR rounds. Use of TRBV1-TRBV30 forward primers with a C-beta reverse primer characterized the first two PCR rounds, which lasted roughly 9 cycles each. TCRdb fed the multiplex PCR reads into MiXCR, producing one record per CDR3 protein. Among 300,000 to 350,000 distinct CDR3 sequences listed, 50% to 60% were seen once. The sample comprised peripheral blood. These receptors were obtained from a woman younger than 45 with primary liver carcinoma and hepatitis B virus infection.

In this sample, this clonotype turned up many times. CDR3 coding DNA: TGCGCCAGCAGCGTCCGGGACACCCAGGTTCTAGCCAAAAACATTCAGTACTTC. Translating gives CASSVRDTQVLAKNIQYF. V usage is TRBV4-1 and J usage is TRBJ2-4; TRBD1 is a possible D gene (6 bases). V gave up 5 bases and J gave up 0 bases, with 20 bases separating them. The CDR3 runs 18 residues. CDR1 and CDR2 (germline): MGHRA, YSYEKL.

With respect to this clonotype: The junction shows a germline mismatch at one end, possibly a read error. The chain joins TRBV11-3 to TRBJ2-7, with 10 bases matching TRBD2. The CDR3 length is 16 residues. The germline V gene encodes CDR1 SGHNT and CDR2 YENEEA. In DNA form, the CDR3 reads TGCGCCAGCAGCCCCCGAACTAGCGGGGCTACCTACGAGCGGTACTTC. This sequence encodes CASSPRTSGATYERYF.

This chain links TRBV5-4 with TRBJ2-7; 12 bases are a match to TRBD2. Unmatched junction bases numbered 7, after V lost 2 bases and J lost 4 bases. The CDR3 covers 16 residues. Germline loops: CDR1 SGHNT, CDR2 YYREEE (reference sequence). The CDR3 here is CASSFKRLAGDYEQYF. CDR3 DNA sequence: TGTGCCAGCAGCTTCAAACGACTAGCGGGAGATTACGAGCAGTACTTC.

As regards this clonotype: With a much larger clone just one base away, this may be a read error. This chain joins TRBV6-1 and TRBJ2-5, with 7 bases aligning to TRBD2. Per germline, CDR1 MNHNS and CDR2 SASEGT. The junction had 14 bases not matched to a gene; V was cut back by 6 bases and J by 4 bases. The CDR3 runs 16 residues. DNA for the CDR3: TGTGCCAGCAGCCATTTCGGGGGGAGGGAGATAGAGACCCAGTACTTC. Translating it yields CASSHFGGREIETQYF.

For this clonotype: A much more abundant neighbour one base away suggests this may be a read error. V is TRBV11-2 and J is TRBJ2-1; TRBD2 aligns across 9 bases. Trimming at V came to 5 bases and at J to 4 bases, leaving 9 bases not matched to a gene. The CDR3 extends over 16 amino acids. Germline values: CDR1 SGHAT, CDR2 FQNNGV. This CDR3 is CASSATSGRSYNEQFF. In nucleotides, the CDR3 is TGTGCCAGCAGCGCAACTAGCGGGCGCTCGTACAATGAGCAGTTCTTC.

In regard to this clonotype: A clone one base away is much larger, so this may be a read error. Given the absence of the conserved phenylalanine or tryptophan at the CDR3 end, a read error is likely. The chain joins TRBV29-1 to TRBJ2-3; D gene ambiguous. Germline V gives CDR1 SQVTM, CDR2 ANQGSEA. V was pared by 3 bases and J by 5 bases, with 3 bases between. CDR3 length: 10 amino acids. The CDR3, as DNA: TGCAGCGTTGATTTAGATACGCAGTATCTT. It codes for CSVDLDTQYL.

Notes on this clonotype: One junction end disagrees with the germline gene, perhaps due to a read error. This chain joins TRBV5-5 and TRBJ1-1; D gene ambiguous. CDR1 SGHKS and CDR2 YYEKEE come from the germline V gene (reference sequence). This CDR3 comprises 13 residues. The CDR3 DNA sequence: TGTGCTAGCAGTTTGAAAGACAACATTGAAGCTTTCTTT. Translating it yields CASSLKDNIEAFF.

Remarks on this clonotype: The junction differs from germline at one of its ends, possibly a read error. The chain has TRBV6-2 or TRBV6-3 and TRBJ2-1; D may match TRBD1 or TRBD2 (5 bases each). Germline assignment: CDR1 MNHEY and CDR2 SVGEGT. The CDR3 spans 11 residues. The chain's CDR3 is CACSYQGVRFF. The CDR3 DNA reads TGTGCCTGCAGTTACCAGGGAGTACGGTTCTTC.

This chain joins TRBV6-1 and TRBJ2-7; TRBD1 is a possible D gene (5 bases). Germline CDR1 and CDR2: MNHNS and SASEGT. Trimming took off 10 bases at V and 2 bases at J, with 12 bases between the two ends. CDR3 size: 12 residues. CDR3 bases: TGTGCCACCGTGGGGCCTCCCTACGAGCAGTACTTC. Its translation is CATVGPPYEQYF.

About this clonotype: This CDR3 is missing its conserved last phenylalanine or tryptophan, likely due to a read error. The rearrangement links TRBV6-1 to TRBJ2-3; 8 bases match TRBD2. CDR1 is MNHNS, CDR2 SASEGT, per germline. With 7 bases clipped from V and 0 bases from J, the junction kept 15 bases outside the gene matches. This CDR3 region has 18 residues. CDR3 sequence (DNA): TGTGCCAGCACTCGGAGATCGGGGCTAGCGGGTAGCACAGATACGCAGTATTAT. Amino acid sequence: CASTRRSGLAGSTDTQYY.

This chain connects TRBV4-1 to TRBJ1-6; 8 nucleotides match TRBD1. Trimming took 3 bases from V and 5 from J; bases not matched to a gene: 9. CDR3 length equals 17 residues. Germline V gene data show CDR1 as MGHRA and CDR2 as YSYEKL. CDR3 sequence: CASSHAGRGPNNSPLHF. CDR3 nucleotide sequence: TGCGCCAGCAGCCACGCGGGCAGGGGGCCCAATAATTCACCCCTCCACTTT.

The chain recombines TRBV6-6 with TRBJ1-4; D gene ambiguous. This CDR3 spans 11 amino acids. Trimming took 9 bases from V and 8 from J, leaving 10 bases between them. Germline V CDR1 and CDR2: MNHNY, SVGAGI (reference sequence). The CDR3 nucleotides are TGTGCCAGTTCGACGAAAGAAAAACTGTTTTTT. Protein: CASSTKEKLFF.

This clonotype was counted many times. The chain combines TRBV29-1 with TRBJ1-5; 7 nucleotides align to TRBD1. The CDR3 sequence is 15 residues long. Germline CDR1 and CDR2: SQVTM and ANQGSEA. V gave up 6 bases and J gave up 6 bases; unmatched junction bases: 14. CDR3 coding DNA: TGCAGCGTGGTCACAGGGGCCCCAGGAGGTCAGCCCCAGCATTTT. Translated, it gives CSVVTGAPGGQPQHF.

Here the CDR3 reads CASSVTGNSYNEQFF. CDR3 DNA sequence: TGTGCCAGCAGTGTCACAGGGAACTCCTACAATGAGCAGTTCTTC. The chain uses TRBV6-1 and TRBJ2-1; TRBD1 might be the D (6 bases). CDR3 length equals 15 residues. Between the trimmed V and J ends, which lost 4 bases and 0 bases, there was a span of 10 bases. Per the germline V gene, CDR1 is MNHNS and CDR2 is SASEGT.

As regards this clonotype: With a much larger clone just one base away, this may be a read error. The rearrangement links TRBV6-2 or TRBV6-3 to TRBJ2-3; 7 bases are shared with TRBD2. V was clipped by 0 bases and J by 2 bases; unmatched bases: 8. The CDR3 is 17 amino acids. Germline V CDR1 and CDR2: MNHEY, SVGEGT. The CDR3 DNA is TGTGCCAGCAGTTACTCTCGTGGTAGCGGGCACACAGATACGCAGTATTTT. It encodes CASSYSRGSGHTDTQYF.

This clonotype was recorded at least ten times. The chain carries TRBV4-2 and TRBJ2-3; possibly TRBD1 or TRBD2 for D (5 bases each). The length of the CDR3 is 14 residues. The V and J ends lost 1 base and 5 bases respectively, with 10 bases between them. Germline V gives CDR1 LGHNA, CDR2 YNFKEQ. Written as DNA, the CDR3 is TGTGCCAGCAGCCAAGTGGGGGACGGAGATACGCAGTATTTT. It encodes CASSQVGDGDTQYF.

This clonotype appeared a few times. One base away lies a much larger clone, so this may be a sequencing read error. The J gene is TRBJ2-1, the V gene TRBV10-3, with D unclear. V was shortened by 3 bases and J by 9 bases, with 15 bases between the two germline ends. CDR1 is ENHRY, CDR2 SYGVKD, per germline. CDR3 size: 14 residues. CDR3 region: CAISDVGGIGEQFF. CDR3 DNA: TGTGCCATCAGTGACGTTGGTGGGATAGGTGAGCAGTTCTTC.

A remark on this clonotype: A much larger clone differs by one base, so this may be a read error. This chain joins TRBV12-3 or TRBV12-4 and TRBJ2-3; weak D call: TRBD2 (6 bases). Trimming removed 10 bases from V and 4 bases from J, with 18 bases in between. The CDR3 is made up of 14 amino acids. The CDR3 region has the DNA TGTGCCAACCTGCGGGGTGGAGGGGCAGATACGCAGTATTTT. It codes for CANLRGGGADTQYF.

A remark on this clonotype: One base away lies a much larger clone, so this may be a sequencing read error. The rearrangement uses TRBV6-2 or TRBV6-3 and TRBJ2-7; possibly TRBD2 for D (6 bases). Germline CDR1 MNHEY, CDR2 SVGEGT. With 8 bases removed from V and 3 bases from J, the gap between germline ends came to 17 bases. The CDR3 is 14 amino acids. CDR3 DNA sequence: TGTGCCAGCCGCCGGGGACTCGAGTTCTACGAGCAGTACTTC. It is translated as CASRRGLEFYEQYF.

The rearrangement uses TRBV6-2 or TRBV6-3 and TRBJ2-1; D possibly matches TRBD1 or TRBD2 (6 bases each). The CDR3 sequence is 14 residues long. Germline V CDR1 and CDR2: MNHEY, SVGEGT. The V end lost 7 bases, the J end lost 5 bases, and 15 bases lay between the germline ends. In nucleotides, the CDR3 is TGTGCCAGCAACCACAGGCGGGACAACAATGAGCAGTTCTTC. Translating gives CASNHRRDNNEQFF.

This chain links TRBV6-5 with TRBJ2-7; D may correspond to TRBD1 or TRBD2 (5 bases each). Trimming took 7 bases from V and 2 from J, leaving 12 bases between them. Per the germline V gene, CDR1 is MNHEY and CDR2 is SVGAGI. The CDR3 length is 13 residues. The CDR3 DNA is TGTGCCAGCACCCGGGACGGCCCCTACGAGCAGTACTTC. It encodes CASTRDGPYEQYF.